A selection of T cell receptor beta chains follows, all from one sample in a study of glioma-infiltrating T cells after dendritic cell vaccination. Clones were sequenced by immunoSEQ multiplex PCR, and TCRdb holds only the in-frame ones, with some missing. The repertoire has 90,000 to 140,000 clones, around 89% of them found once; the top ten carry approximately 2.7%. The source was blood, collected after dendritic cell vaccination. These receptors were collected from a human donor with glioblastoma. Each CDR3 is given without its conserved first and last residue. Fields, in order: J gene, V gene, CDR3 protein.

TRBJ2-7 TRBV27 ASSLVRGRVGYEQY
TRBJ1-2 TRBV11-2 ASSSGGNYGYT
TRBJ2-3 TRBV2 ASSDQDTQY
TRBJ2-2 TRBV30 AWRGGFGPHNTGELF
TRBJ2-7 TRBV6-6 ASRPTGGRGYEQY
TRBJ1-1 TRBV18 ASSLRQGDEAF
TRBJ2-1 TRBV7-3 ASSLGGPSGYNEQF
TRBJ2-1 TRBV2 ASRALGQGSYNEQF
TRBJ1-4 TRBV2 ATSRTADNEKLF
TRBJ2-1 TRBV6-5 ASRPRPGRGNEQF
TRBJ2-7 TRBV29-1 SVGASGGAGISYEQY
TRBJ2-7 TRBV5-1 ASSLQGAGYEQY
TRBJ2-1 TRBV5-1 ASSFGGRENEQF
TRBJ2-5 TRBV6-4 ASSDIAGPVREQY
TRBJ1-1 TRBV13 ASSLGRGNTEAF
TRBJ2-7 TRBV18 ASSPSEASYEQY
TRBJ2-7 TRBV9 ASSVGTAGEQY
TRBJ2-1 TRBV16 ASSQSSGVLGNEQF
TRBJ2-4 TRBV5-1 ASSLGPAGGQNIQY
TRBJ2-2 TRBV4-1 ASSQASSWAGELF
TRBJ1-1 TRBV6-1 ASRVDSGRNTEAF
TRBJ2-2 TRBV5-4 ASSLLGQGSTGELF
TRBJ2-7 TRBV27 ASSSPSSAGAYEQY
TRBJ1-5 TRBV27 ASSPGNQPQH